This T cell receptor (beta chain) was retrieved from a study of human T cells and chemical hapten exposure. The wider study: Weekly scalp doses of diphenylcyclopropenone were given to patients during the roughly 25-week study. Findings of the study overall: Expanded TCRs clustered into significantly more large CDR3 similarity groups than controls, the analysis revealed.

Time point of the sample: pre-sensitization, week 0. Sample treatment: therapeutic diphenylcyclopropenone sensitization with weekly scalp DPC. Those who donated were patients with alopecia, 18 to 70 years of age, and suitable for DPC. Of note for this clonotype: Its target is unknown.

The ends were cut back, 6 bases at V and 1 base at J, with 9 bases in the middle. Germline V lookup: CDR1 MNHEY, CDR2 SVGAGI. The CDR3 runs to 13 residues. MiXCR, applied by TCRdb to the RACE reads, yields one record per CDR3 protein. The sample lists around 350,000 distinct CDR3 sequences, around 5.5% occurring once. The gene calls are TRBV6-5 and TRBJ2-5, with D perhaps TRBD2 (5 bases). The TCR was taken from a woman aged 18-29 years with alopecia areata. Some clones in this sample may be carry-over from other donors' samples. The material sequenced was whole blood, taken in connection with sensitization to the hapten diphenylcyclopropenone (DPC). Here the CDR3 DNA reads TGTGCCAGCAGACCTAGCAGCCAAGAGACCCAGTACTTC. Protein sequence: CASRPSSQETQYF.